These 11 T cell receptor beta chains originate from one sample sequenced in a study of blood T cells in healthy people across ages. Using a J-beta primer mix together with a sample-barcoded 5' primer, a second PCR was run for roughly 6 to 12 cycles. TCRdb passed the 5' RACE reads through MiXCR, listing each CDR3 protein once. Among roughly 800,000 distinct CDR3 sequences listed, 58% were seen once. The sample consisted of blood. These receptors originate from a man aged 25-40 years in good health.

The rearrangement uses TRBV6-1 and TRBJ2-3, with 10 bases identical to TRBD2. V dropped 1 base and J dropped 4; count of bases not matched to a gene: 2. This CDR3 has 15 amino acids. The germline CDR1 and CDR2 sequences are MNHNS and SASEGT. The CDR3 nucleotides read TGTGCCAGCAGTGAAGAAGCGGGAGGGCCAGATACGCAGTATTTT. Protein product: CASSEEAGGPDTQYF.

The chain carries TRBV4-2 and TRBJ1-1, with 7 bases lining up with TRBD1. Germline V gene lookup returns CDR1 LGHNA and CDR2 YNFKEQ. Trimming cost V 1 base and J 6 bases; bases outside gene matches: 14. This CDR3 has 17 amino acids. The CDR3 region has the DNA TGTGCCAGCAGCCAAGTTTTCCCGGGGGGTCAGGGGGCTGAAGCTTTCTTT. This encodes CASSQVFPGGQGAEAFF.

This clonotype was seen a few times. The chain recombines TRBV5-1 with TRBJ2-1, with D perhaps TRBD2 (5 bases). V was shortened by 3 bases and J by 4 bases, with 17 bases between the two germline ends. There are 16 residues in the CDR3. Germline V CDR1 and CDR2: SGHRS, YFSETQ. The CDR3 bases are TGCGCCAGCAGCTCCCGGGCCCTCGGCGGGTACAATGAGCAGTTCTTC. Amino acids: CASSSRALGGYNEQFF.

The chain combines TRBV10-3 with TRBJ2-5; 7 positions match TRBD1. Judging by the DNA end, TRBJ2-7 fits better; the J call may be wrong. The CDR3 sequence is 13 residues long. Germline assignment: CDR1 ENHRY and CDR2 SYGVKD. The CDR3 sequence is CAVGRDSNTEQYF. DNA of the CDR3: TGTGCCGTCGGCCGGGACAGTAATACCGAGCAGTACTTC.

The V gene is TRBV7-9, the J gene TRBJ2-5; TRBD1 is a possible D gene (7 bases). Germline assignment: CDR1 SEHNR and CDR2 FQNEAQ (reference sequence). Trimming pared 3 bases from V and 6 bases from J, leaving 14 bases between. This CDR3 comprises 14 residues. In DNA form, the CDR3 reads TGTGCCAGCAGCTTTTGGCAGGGGGGACAGACCCAGTACTTC. Translated: CASSFWQGGQTQYF.

The chain is built from TRBV5-1 and TRBJ2-7, with D possibly called TRBD1 or TRBD2 (6 bases each). This CDR3 is 15 amino acids long. Germline CDR1 reads SGHRS; CDR2 reads YFSETQ. V lost 5 bases to trimming and J lost 4 bases, with 19 bases between them. CDR3 residues: CASRSRDTETYEQYF. DNA for the CDR3: TGCGCCAGCAGATCGCGGGACACAGAAACATACGAGCAGTACTTC.

The CDR3 DNA is TGCAGTGCTAGTGAAACTAGCGGGGCAATAGATACGCAGTATTTT. It encodes CSASETSGAIDTQYF. V usage is TRBV20-1 and J usage is TRBJ2-3; 10 bases are a match to TRBD2. Germline lookup yields CDR1 DFQATT and CDR2 SNEGSKA (reference sequence). This CDR3 spans 15 amino acids. V trimming: 3 bases; J trimming: 5 bases; junction bases outside the gene matches: 8.

A single count supports this clonotype. A read error may account for a junction end that differs from germline. The rearrangement uses TRBV6-2 or TRBV6-3 and TRBJ2-5, with 10 nucleotides matching TRBD2. The V gene's germline CDR1 is MNHEY and CDR2 SVGEGT. CDR3 length equals 15 residues. CDR3 protein: CASRLAGRSQETQYF. The CDR3 bases are TGTGCCAGCAGACTAGCGGGAAGAAGCCAAGAGACCCAGTACTTT.

The rearrangement uses TRBV29-1 and TRBJ2-1; TRBD2 matches 10 bases. Trimming took 5 bases from V and 13 from J; bases not matched to a gene: 8. Germline assignment: CDR1 SQVTM and CDR2 ANQGSEA. The CDR3 sequence is 12 residues long. CDR3 residues: CSVQREGGFQFF. CDR3 DNA sequence: TGCAGCGTTCAGCGGGAGGGCGGGTTCCAGTTCTTC.

The V and J genes are TRBV7-2 and TRBJ2-3, with D perhaps TRBD2 (5 bases). This CDR3 is 15 amino acids long. V gave up 1 base and J gave up 2 bases, with 10 bases separating them. Germline lookup yields CDR1 SGHTA and CDR2 FQGNSA. The CDR3 is CASSLGTRYTDTQYF. Here the CDR3 DNA reads TGTGCCAGCAGCTTAGGGACTCGATACACAGATACGCAGTATTTT.

The chain recombines TRBV6-2 or TRBV6-3 with TRBJ2-1; 8 nucleotides line up with TRBD2. This CDR3 comprises 16 residues. CDR1 and CDR2 from the germline V gene are MNHEY and SVGEGT. J gave up 15 bases and V 6 bases, and 22 bases lay outside the gene matches. The CDR3 coding sequence is TGTGCCAGCAGCTTACTCTCCGGACTAGCCCCTAAAGGGCCGTTCTTC. It is translated as CASSLLSGLAPKGPFF.